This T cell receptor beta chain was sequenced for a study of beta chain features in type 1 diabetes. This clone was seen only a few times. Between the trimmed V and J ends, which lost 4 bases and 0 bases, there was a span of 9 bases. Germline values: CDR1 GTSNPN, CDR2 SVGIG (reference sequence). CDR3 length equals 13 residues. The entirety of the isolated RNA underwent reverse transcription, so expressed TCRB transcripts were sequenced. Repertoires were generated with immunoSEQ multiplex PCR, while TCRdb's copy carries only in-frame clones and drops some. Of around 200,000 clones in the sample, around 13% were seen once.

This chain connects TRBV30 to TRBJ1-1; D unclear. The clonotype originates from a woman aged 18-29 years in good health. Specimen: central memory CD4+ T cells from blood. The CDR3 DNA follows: TGTGCCTGGATGCGGAACATGAACACTGAAGCTTTCTTT. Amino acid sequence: CAWMRNMNTEAFF.